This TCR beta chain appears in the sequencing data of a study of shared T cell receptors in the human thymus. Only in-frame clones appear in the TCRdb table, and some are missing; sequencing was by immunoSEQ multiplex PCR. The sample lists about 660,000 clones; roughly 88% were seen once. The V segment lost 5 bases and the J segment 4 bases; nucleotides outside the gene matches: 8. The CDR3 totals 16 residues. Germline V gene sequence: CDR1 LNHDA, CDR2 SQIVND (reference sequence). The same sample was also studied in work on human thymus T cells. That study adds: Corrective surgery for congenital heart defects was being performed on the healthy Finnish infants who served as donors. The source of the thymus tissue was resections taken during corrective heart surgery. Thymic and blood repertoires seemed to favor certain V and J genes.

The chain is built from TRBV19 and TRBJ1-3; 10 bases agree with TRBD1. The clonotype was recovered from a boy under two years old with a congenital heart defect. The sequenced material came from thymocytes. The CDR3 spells CASSSRGTGEGNTIYF. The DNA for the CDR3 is TGTGCCAGTAGTTCACGAGGGACAGGGGAGGGAAACACCATATATTTT. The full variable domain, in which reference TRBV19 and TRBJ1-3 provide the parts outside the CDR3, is DGGITQSPKYLFRKEGQNVTLSCEQNLNHDAMYWYRQDPGQGLRLIYYSQIVNDFQKGDIAEGYSVSREKKESFPLTVTSAQKNPTAFYLCASSSRGTGEGNTIYFGEGSWLTVV.